This T cell receptor (beta chain) was captured in a study of T cell responses to AZD1222 COVID-19 vaccine. Clones were read by immunoSEQ multiplex PCR, and TCRdb kept only the in-frame ones, dropping some. The top ten clones hold more than 25% of a sample with approximately 67,000 clones, around 89% of them seen once. V was clipped by 7 bases and J by 4 bases; unmatched bases: 8. The length of the CDR3 is 15 residues. Per germline, CDR1 MDHEN and CDR2 SYDVKM. The sequenced sample was peripheral blood, obtained 28 days after the second AZD1222 dose. This clonotype was sampled from an adult who received the AZD1222 COVID-19 vaccine. The chain employs TRBV28 and TRBJ1-5, with 9 nucleotides matching TRBD1. CDR3 loop: CASTDLQGANQPQHF. In nucleotides, the CDR3 is TGTGCCAGCACGGATTTACAGGGGGCAAATCAGCCCCAGCATTTT. The full variable domain, with the rest looked up from reference TRBV28 and TRBJ1-5, is DVKVTQSSRYLVKRTGEKVFLECVQDMDHENMFWYRQDPGLGLRLIYFSYDVKMKEKGDIPEGYSVSREKKERFSLILESASTNQTSMYLCASTDLQGANQPQHFGDGTRLSIL.